One and the same sample provided the 24 T cell receptor beta chains below, sequenced in a study of response to subunit inactivated influenza vaccine. MiXCR, applied by TCRdb to the RT-PCR reads, yields one record per CDR3 protein. The table includes hundreds of thousands of distinct CDR3 sequences, more than 15% detected once. Sequenced material: CD4+ T cells sorted from PBMCs, taken less than 30 months after vaccination. All receptors come from a man between 50 and 69 years old who received an inactivated influenza vaccine.

Regarding this clonotype: A much larger clone lies a single base off, so this may be a read error. The V call is TRBV20-1, the J call TRBJ2-3; no clear D. The CDR3 runs 13 residues. Germline V gene lookup returns CDR1 DFQATT and CDR2 SNEGSKA (reference sequence). The CDR3: CCAKATSTDTQYF. The CDR3 nucleotides are TGCTGTGCTAAAGCGACTAGCACAGATACGCAGTATTTT.

This clonotype was detected only a few times. The chain carries TRBV24-1 and TRBJ2-5; maybe TRBD1 (5 bases). The CDR3 runs to 14 residues. Germline values: CDR1 KGHDR, CDR2 SFDVKD. Between the trimmed V and J ends, which lost 5 bases and 3 bases, there was a span of 12 bases. The DNA of the CDR3 is TGTGCCACCAGTGGGGGCCAGCTGAAAGAGACCCAGTACTTC. This gives the protein CATSGGQLKETQYF.

V and J are TRBV7-2 and TRBJ2-7; 10 bases match TRBD2. This CDR3 contains 15 residues. Trimming cost V 0 bases and J 2 bases; bases outside gene matches: 1. The V gene's germline CDR1 is SGHTA and CDR2 FQGNSA. The CDR3 reads CASSLATSGTYEQYF. The CDR3 DNA reads as TGTGCCAGCAGCTTAGCTACTAGCGGGACCTACGAGCAGTACTTC.

At least ten counts were recorded for this clonotype. This sequence joins TRBV29-1 and TRBJ2-3; perhaps TRBD2 as D (5 bases). Germline V lookup: CDR1 SQVTM, CDR2 ANQGSEA. The CDR3 sequence is 12 residues long. Trimming left V 7 bases short and J 5 bases short, with 13 bases between. DNA for the CDR3: TGCAGCGCTCCTGGCCGGGGAGATACGCAGTATTTT. Protein sequence: CSAPGRGDTQYF.

The chain joins TRBV5-1 to TRBJ1-2; the match to TRBD1 covers 8 bases. The V gene's germline CDR1 is SGHRS and CDR2 YFSETQ. Trimming at V came to 4 bases and at J to 8 bases, leaving 10 bases not matched to a gene. The CDR3 length is 14 residues. CDR3 residues: CASSLRQGTKGYTF. Written as DNA, the CDR3 is TGCGCCAGCAGCCTACGACAGGGGACGAAAGGCTACACCTTC.

The chain links TRBV6-6 to TRBJ1-2; TRBD1 matches at 7 bases. CDR3 length: 13 residues. The V and J ends lost 10 bases and 7 bases, in that order; junction bases with no gene match: 12. Looked up from germline, CDR1 is MNHNY and CDR2 is SVGAGI (reference sequence). The CDR3 nucleotides read TGTGCCACCGACAGGGAGGGAGTTATTGGCTACACCTTC. This translates into CATDREGVIGYTF.

This clonotype was recorded a few times. The genes are TRBV12-3 or TRBV12-4 and TRBJ2-1; weak D call: TRBD2 (7 bases). This CDR3 comprises 15 residues. Trimming removed 5 bases from V and 6 bases from J, with 17 bases in between. In DNA form, the CDR3 reads TGTGCCAGCAGTCTCCGTGAAGGGGGGGTCAATGAGCAGTTCTTC. Translation: CASSLREGGVNEQFF.

This chain joins TRBV6-1 and TRBJ1-5; perhaps TRBD1 as D (5 bases). There are 13 residues in the CDR3. Germline CDR1 and CDR2: MNHNS and SASEGT. V was cut by 5 bases and J by 4 bases, with 9 bases left in between. CDR3: CASSPGENQPQHF. For the CDR3, the DNA is TGTGCCAGCAGTCCGGGGGAAAATCAGCCCCAGCATTTT.

The V call is TRBV29-1, the J call TRBJ2-1; D not certain. Trimming left V 5 bases short and J 9 bases short, with 17 bases between. Germline lookup yields CDR1 SQVTM and CDR2 ANQGSEA. The CDR3 is 13 residues long. The CDR3 loop reads CSVYRARYGEQFF. Written as DNA, the CDR3 is TGCAGCGTTTATCGGGCGCGCTATGGTGAGCAGTTCTTC.

In this sample, this clonotype turned up once. The chain links TRBV15 to TRBJ2-5, with D possibly being TRBD1 or TRBD2 (7 bases each). Germline CDR1 LNHNV, CDR2 YYDKDF (reference sequence). The CDR3 extends over 16 amino acids. V was pared by 1 base and J by 5 bases, with 17 bases between. The DNA for the CDR3 is TGTGCCACCAGCAGAGCTCCGACAGGGCGGGAGGAGACCCAGTACTTC. It is translated as CATSRAPTGREETQYF.

The rearrangement links TRBV4-3 to TRBJ2-7; a weak D match, TRBD1 (5 bases). From germline, CDR1 is LGHNA and CDR2 YSLEER. V was trimmed by 0 bases and J by 7 bases, leaving 16 bases between them. The CDR3 loop spans 15 amino acids. The CDR3 DNA follows: TGCGCCAGCAGCCAAGAGGTCAGGGTACCTGGGGAGCAGTACTTC. This sequence encodes CASSQEVRVPGEQYF.

CDR3 in DNA: TGTGCCAGCAGTTCCCTCAGGGGGGGCAATCAGCCCCAGCATTTT. It encodes CASSSLRGGNQPQHF. The rearrangement links TRBV28 to TRBJ1-5, with 7 positions matching TRBD1. Germline loops: CDR1 MDHEN, CDR2 SYDVKM. CDR3 size: 15 residues. V was clipped by 4 bases and J by 2 bases; unmatched bases: 5.

The rearrangement uses TRBV20-1 and TRBJ2-3; D gene unclear. V lost 3 bases to trimming and J lost 0 bases, with 7 bases between them. Germline-derived CDR1 and CDR2 are DFQATT and SNEGSKA (reference sequence). This CDR3 has 13 amino acids. CDR3 in DNA: TGCAGTGCTAGTCGTTCTAGCACAGATACGCAGTATTTT. Translating gives CSASRSSTDTQYF.

This clonotype was found a few times. The rearrangement joins TRBV5-6 to TRBJ1-2; 8 nucleotides line up with TRBD1. V lost 4 bases and J lost 4; bases outside the gene matches: 15. The CDR3 is 17 residues long. Germline lookup yields CDR1 SGHDT and CDR2 YYEEEE. Here the CDR3 DNA reads TGTGCCAGCAGCCCCCGGACAGGGCTGAGTGTCGGCTATGGCTACACCTTC. Its protein product is CASSPRTGLSVGYGYTF.

CDR3 protein: CASRAGTSNYGYTF. The CDR3 DNA reads as TGTGCCAGCAGGGCCGGTACCTCAAACTATGGCTACACCTTC. The chain has TRBV2 and TRBJ1-2, with D uncertain. This CDR3 has 14 residues. Trimming shortened V by 6 bases and J by 2 bases, and 13 bases separated the two germline ends. Germline V gene data show CDR1 as SNHLY and CDR2 as FYNNEI.

This clonotype was seen a single time. One junction end disagrees with the germline gene, perhaps due to a read error. The chain joins TRBV3-1 to TRBJ2-7; 8 bases align to TRBD1. This CDR3 is built from 15 residues. Per germline, CDR1 LGHDT and CDR2 YNNKEL (reference sequence). The CDR3 spells CACSPRQGMAYEQYF. The DNA for the CDR3 is TGTGCCTGCAGCCCCAGACAGGGGATGGCCTACGAGCAGTACTTC.

The V and J genes are TRBV7-9 and TRBJ2-7; 7 positions match TRBD1. The CDR3 has 16 residues. V shed 5 bases and J 4 bases; nucleotides not matched to a gene: 14. Per the germline V gene, CDR1 is SEHNR and CDR2 is FQNEAQ (reference sequence). The CDR3 spells CASSQLWLGGQYEQYF. As DNA, the CDR3 is TGTGCCAGCAGCCAACTTTGGCTAGGGGGCCAATACGAGCAGTACTTC.

This clonotype was counted only a few times. The gene calls are TRBV20-1 and TRBJ2-7, with 7 bases fitting TRBD2. The CDR3 is made up of 12 amino acids. Germline lookup yields CDR1 DFQATT and CDR2 SNEGSKA (reference sequence). V was clipped by 6 bases and J by 4 bases; unmatched bases: 6. The CDR3 DNA reads as TGCAGTGCCAAACGCGGGAGTTACGAGCAGTACTTC. This translates into CSAKRGSYEQYF.

This clonotype was picked up a small number of times. V gene TRBV5-1 combines with J gene TRBJ1-6, with 8 bases lining up with TRBD1. The CDR3 length is 15 residues. Germline V CDR1 and CDR2: SGHRS, YFSETQ. Trimming cost V 0 bases and J 7 bases; bases outside gene matches: 3. The DNA for the CDR3 is TGCGCCAGCAGCTTGGTGCAGGGGGCAAATTCACCCCTCCACTTT. Translation: CASSLVQGANSPLHF.

The CDR3 nucleotides are TGTGCCAGCAGCCCCGGGCTTCCGGGACAGGGGACTCTTGGCTACACCTTC. Protein: CASSPGLPGQGTLGYTF. The gene calls are TRBV7-2 and TRBJ1-2, with 10 bases matching TRBD1. The germline V gene has CDR1 SGHTA and CDR2 FQGNSA. Trimming took 5 bases from V and 7 from J; bases not matched to a gene: 16. The CDR3 is 17 residues long. The full variable domain, its missing parts supplied by reference TRBV7-2 and TRBJ1-2, is GAGVSQSPSNKVTEKGKDVELRCDPISGHTALYWYRQSLGQGLEFLIYFQGNSAPDKSGLPSDRFSAERTGGSVSTLTIQRTQQEDSAVYLCASSPGLPGQGTLGYTFGSGTRLTVV.

The chain recombines TRBV28 with TRBJ2-3; 10 bases map to TRBD1. The CDR3 sequence is 15 residues long. V gave up 8 bases and J gave up 2 bases; unmatched junction bases: 7. From germline, CDR1 is MDHEN and CDR2 SYDVKM. DNA for the CDR3: TGTGCCAGCGGCGGACAGGGGGGCAACACAGATACGCAGTATTTT. This translates into CASGGQGGNTDTQYF.

This clonotype has more than one count but fewer than ten. The chain carries TRBV6-6 and TRBJ1-2; D is possibly TRBD1 (5 bases). The CDR3 contains 12 residues. Germline V gives CDR1 MNHNY, CDR2 SVGAGI (reference sequence). V lost 7 bases and J 8 bases, leaving 14 bases between the germline ends. The CDR3 DNA reads TGTGCCAGCACCCAATTAGGGGAGGGCTACACCTTC. Protein: CASTQLGEGYTF.

The table lists this clonotype with a few counts. The J gene is TRBJ2-3, the V gene TRBV5-1; D unresolved. With 1 base removed from V and 0 bases from J, the gap between germline ends came to 15 bases. Germline V gives CDR1 SGHRS, CDR2 YFSETQ. CDR3 size: 17 residues. CDR3 residues: CASSLRATSASTDTQYF. The CDR3 DNA reads as TGCGCCAGCAGCTTGCGCGCCACGAGCGCCAGCACAGATACGCAGTATTTT.

This clonotype has just a few counts. The chain combines TRBV4-1 with TRBJ2-2; 9 nucleotides line up with TRBD1. The CDR3 spans 16 residues. In germline, CDR1 is MGHRA, CDR2 YSYEKL. The J segment lost 9 bases and the V segment lost 1 base, leaving 9 bases of the junction unmatched. CDR3 amino acids: CASSQATGGSGRELFF. The DNA for the CDR3 is TGCGCCAGCAGCCAAGCGACAGGGGGGTCGGGCCGGGAGCTGTTTTTT.